These 17 T cell receptor beta chains share one sample of origin, sequenced in a study of Graves' ophthalmopathy and Graves' hyperthyroidism. RNA transcripts were the template, and TCR beta CDR3 regions were amplified from them. First-round RT-PCR used HTBI primers; second-round multiplex PCR followed. Each CDR3 protein gets one entry after TCRdb re-called the multiplex PCR reads with MiXCR. The sample shows 170,000 or so distinct CDR3 sequences, around two fifths of them seen only once. Sequencing input: peripheral blood. These receptors all come from a man younger than 45 with Graves' ophthalmopathy.

V usage is TRBV25-1 and J usage is TRBJ2-5; no definite D call. The V end was cut by 0 bases, the J end by 7 bases, with 18 bases between. The CDR3 spans 16 residues. Germline V lookup: CDR1 MGHDK, CDR2 SYGVNS. CDR3 bases: TGTGCCAGCAGTGAATACGGGCAGGAGAGTTTAGGGACCCAGTACTTC. This translates into CASSEYGQESLGTQYF.

This clonotype was seen ten or more times. This chain joins TRBV6-4 and TRBJ2-2, with TRBD2 identical over 11 bases. Germline V gene lookup returns CDR1 MRHNA and CDR2 SNTAGT. The junction had 13 bases not matched to a gene; V was cut back by 6 bases and J by 4 bases. There are 18 residues in the CDR3. CDR3 in amino acids: CASRTGTSGPRGTGELFF. The CDR3, as DNA: TGTGCCAGCAGGACCGGGACTAGCGGTCCCCGGGGCACCGGGGAGCTGTTTTTT.

This clonotype was seen many times. The chain uses TRBV30 and TRBJ2-5; TRBD1 matches 9 bases. Germline trimming cut 4 bases from V and 1 base from J; bases unmatched to any gene: 7. Germline-derived CDR1 and CDR2 are GTSNPN and SVGIG (reference sequence). CDR3 length equals 15 residues. The CDR3 protein is CAWNPGQGIQETQYF. As DNA, the CDR3 is TGTGCCTGGAACCCGGGACAGGGAATCCAAGAGACCCAGTACTTC.

The chain combines TRBV27 with TRBJ1-1; D may be TRBD1 (5 bases). This CDR3 comprises 14 residues. Between the trimmed V and J ends, which lost 8 bases and 3 bases, there was a span of 16 bases. Per germline, CDR1 MNHEY and CDR2 SMNVEV (reference sequence). CDR3 DNA: TGTGCCAGCTCCCTTCCCCGGGGGGACACTGAAGCTTTCTTT. Its protein is CASSLPRGDTEAFF.

This clonotype occurred many times. The rearrangement uses TRBV28 and TRBJ2-7; 10 positions agree with TRBD2. Germline CDR1 MDHEN, CDR2 SYDVKM. The CDR3 is made up of 15 amino acids. Trimming at V came to 8 bases and at J to 5 bases, leaving 12 bases not matched to a gene. CDR3 sequence (DNA): TGTGCCAGCGGTATTATAGCGGGGGGTCAGAACGAGCAGTACTTC. Its translation is CASGIIAGGQNEQYF.

This clonotype has at least ten counts. This chain links TRBV6-2 or TRBV6-3 with TRBJ1-2; 7 positions match TRBD1. There are 13 residues in the CDR3. The germline gives CDR1 MNHEY, CDR2 SVGEGT. V lost 6 bases to trimming and J lost 4 bases; unmatched junction nucleotides: 5. This CDR3 reads CASSLRGAYGYTF. The CDR3 bases are TGTGCCAGCAGCCTCAGGGGGGCCTATGGCTACACCTTC.

In its sample, this clonotype was seen many times. The chain couples TRBV7-2 to TRBJ1-1, with a possible D match to TRBD1 (5 bases). The CDR3 sequence is 12 residues long. With 11 bases removed from V and 7 bases from J, the gap between germline ends came to 17 bases. Germline V lookup: CDR1 SGHTA, CDR2 FQGNSA. CDR3: CAYATGPFEAFF. CDR3 nucleotides: TGTGCCTACGCCACAGGTCCTTTTGAAGCTTTCTTT.

This clonotype was seen many times. This chain connects TRBV28 to TRBJ2-5, with D perhaps matching TRBD1 (6 bases). The CDR3 contains 13 residues. Germline V CDR1 and CDR2: MDHEN, SYDVKM. The V end lost 6 bases, the J end lost 5 bases, and 13 bases lay between the germline ends. Written as DNA, the CDR3 is TGTGCCAGCAGCCAGGGGTACAGCGAGACCCAGTACTTC. Translated, it gives CASSQGYSETQYF.

This sequence joins TRBV6-2 or TRBV6-3 and TRBJ1-1; no clear D. CDR1 is MNHEY, CDR2 SVGEGT, per germline. V lost 2 bases, J lost 0 bases, and 4 bases lay in between. The CDR3 contains 13 residues. This CDR3 reads CASSYPLNTEAFF. In DNA, the CDR3 is TGTGCCAGCAGTTACCCGTTGAACACTGAAGCTTTCTTT.

Many counts were recorded for this clonotype. The chain uses TRBV7-2 and TRBJ1-2, with 7 bases identical to TRBD1. Per germline, CDR1 SGHTA and CDR2 FQGNSA. The CDR3 contains 14 residues. The V segment lost 5 bases and the J segment 4 bases; nucleotides outside the gene matches: 7. The chain's CDR3 is CASSTDRDSYGYTF. CDR3 nucleotides: TGTGCCAGCAGCACGGACCGGGACAGCTATGGCTACACCTTC.

In this sample, this clonotype turned up many times. CDR3 DNA sequence: TGTGCCAGCAGTTTGAGGACAGGGTTACACGAGCAGTACTTC. This encodes CASSLRTGLHEQYF. The genes are TRBV12-3 or TRBV12-4 and TRBJ2-7; TRBD1 agrees at 8 bases. There are 14 residues in the CDR3. V lost 3 bases and J lost 5; bases outside the gene matches: 6.

The J gene is TRBJ1-1, the V gene TRBV6-2 or TRBV6-3; D is undetermined. This CDR3 has 12 residues. The V end lost 8 bases, the J end lost 5 bases, and 12 bases lay between the germline ends. Germline CDR1 is MNHEY and CDR2 is SVGEGT. The CDR3, as DNA: TGTGCCAGCCGCGGATGGGGTACTGAAGCTTTCTTT. Translation: CASRGWGTEAFF.

The J gene is TRBJ2-7, the V gene TRBV12-3 or TRBV12-4; D remains ambiguous. The CDR3 runs to 15 residues. V was pared by 4 bases and J by 5 bases, with 18 bases between. The DNA for the CDR3 is TGTGCCAGCAGTTCCAGATACCGAACATCCCACGAGCAGTACTTC. Translating it yields CASSSRYRTSHEQYF.

This chain connects TRBV29-1 to TRBJ1-2; possible D gene TRBD1, 5 bases. The CDR3 covers 13 residues. With 4 bases removed from V and 3 bases from J, the gap between germline ends came to 12 bases. CDR1 and CDR2 from the germline V gene are SQVTM and ANQGSEA. CDR3 coding DNA: TGCAGCGTTGCATCATCACAGGACTATGGCTACACCTTC. Translating gives CSVASSQDYGYTF.

This clonotype was recorded many times. The chain has TRBV6-1 and TRBJ2-2; D not resolved. The CDR3 loop spans 14 amino acids. CDR1 is MNHNS, CDR2 SASEGT, per germline. The germline V and J ends were trimmed by 2 bases and 1 base, with 5 bases remaining between them. The CDR3 DNA reads as TGTGCCAGCAGTGAACCACGGAACACCGGGGAGCTGTTTTTT. Translated: CASSEPRNTGELFF.

This clonotype was observed at least ten times. This chain uses TRBV11-2 with TRBJ2-5; TRBD1 agrees at 8 bases. CDR3 length: 14 residues. The germline V gene encodes CDR1 SGHAT and CDR2 FQNNGV. V shed 3 bases, J shed 2 bases, and the junction held 2 bases outside the gene matches. In nucleotides, the CDR3 is TGTGCCAGCAGCTTTGACAGGGGACAAGAGACCCAGTACTTC. It translates to CASSFDRGQETQYF. The full variable domain, its missing parts supplied by reference TRBV11-2 and TRBJ2-5, is EAGVAQSPRYKIIEKRQSVAFWCNPISGHATLYWYQQILGQGPKLLIQFQNNGVVDDSQLPKDRFSAERLKGVDSTLKIQPAKLEDSAVYLCASSFDRGQETQYFGPGTRLLVL.

This clonotype was seen ten or more times. V and J are TRBV11-3 and TRBJ2-5; D might be TRBD1 (5 bases). The CDR3 consists of 16 residues. V lost 1 base and J lost 3, with 15 bases in between. The germline V gene has CDR1 SGHNT and CDR2 YENEEA. The CDR3 coding sequence is TGTGCCAGCAGCTTAGGGCAGGGCCTAGGTGAAGAGACCCAGTACTTC. Translating gives CASSLGQGLGEETQYF.